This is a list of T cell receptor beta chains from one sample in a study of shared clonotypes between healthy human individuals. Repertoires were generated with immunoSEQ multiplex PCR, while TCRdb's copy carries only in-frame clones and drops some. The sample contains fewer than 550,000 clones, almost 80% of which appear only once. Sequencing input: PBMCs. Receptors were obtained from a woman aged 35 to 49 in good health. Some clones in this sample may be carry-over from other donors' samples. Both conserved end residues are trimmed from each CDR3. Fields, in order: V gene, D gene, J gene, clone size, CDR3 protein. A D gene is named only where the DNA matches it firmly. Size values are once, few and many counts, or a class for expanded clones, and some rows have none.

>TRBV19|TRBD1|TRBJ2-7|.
ASSIQGAYEQY
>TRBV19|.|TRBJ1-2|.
ASSHTSGYGYT
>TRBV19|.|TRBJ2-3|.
ASSISVTDTQY
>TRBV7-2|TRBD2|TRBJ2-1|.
ASSSHGGSAYNEQF
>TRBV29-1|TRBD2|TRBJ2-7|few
SVVGGGWEQY
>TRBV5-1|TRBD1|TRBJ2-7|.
ASSDRGTHEQY
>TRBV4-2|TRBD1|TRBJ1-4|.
ASSLTGGTVNEKLF
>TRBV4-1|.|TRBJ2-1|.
ASRSGETYNEQF
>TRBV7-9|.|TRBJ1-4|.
ASSSKTGFGEKLF
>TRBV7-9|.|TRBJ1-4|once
ASRAGDEKLF
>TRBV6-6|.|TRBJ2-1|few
ASSYPNNEQF
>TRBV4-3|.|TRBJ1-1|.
ASSHSTNMNTEAF
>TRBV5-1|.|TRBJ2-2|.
ASSSRTEGGELF